A single T cell receptor beta chain is shown here with its context. Its antigen is unknown. The data originate from a study of cytomegalovirus exposure and HLA in healthy donors. Regarding the study as a whole: Among donors in an Asian-associated ancestry cluster, a later analysis reportedly found fewer N-insertions than the approximately 700-donor mean. In the analysis, some V segments, TRBV6-2 and TRBV6-3 included, were excluded as indistinguishable.

The CDR3 loop spans 17 amino acids. Germline V CDR1 and CDR2: SNHLY, FYNNEI. V lost 8 bases, J lost 5 bases, and 19 bases stayed unmatched. Every donor was a healthy person donating bone marrow. Primers included in the PCR were 60 Vbeta and 13 Jbeta primers. TCRdb keeps only in-frame clones here, not all; method: immunoSEQ multiplex PCR. This sample yields roughly 240,000 clones, of which approximately 78% are seen a single time; 0.45% to 0.5% belongs to the top ten. The source material was PBMCs. This rearrangement joins TRBV2 to TRBJ2-5; the match to TRBD2 covers 8 bases. The receptor's source is a boy aged 5-17 years in good health and CMV-seronegative. CDR3 residues: CASGTPASGRAVETQYF. DNA for the CDR3: TGTGCCAGCGGAACCCCCGCCAGCGGGAGAGCGGTGGAGACCCAGTACTTC.